Shown below are 9 T cell receptor beta chains from a single sample sequenced in a study of T-cell memory formation after mild COVID-19. TCRdb re-analysed the 5' RACE reads in MiXCR, keeping a single row per CDR3 protein. The sample holds 180,000 or so distinct CDR3 sequences, roughly 12% seen once. Sequenced material: PBMCs or a T cell subset sorted from them (not recorded which). All receptors come from a man aged 18 to 35 who had mild COVID-19 (a few samples of this study predate the infection). Cell type and time point are not known.

The sample holds many counts of this clonotype. This chain joins TRBV12-3 or TRBV12-4 and TRBJ2-6; D not certain. This CDR3 comprises 12 residues. V was shortened by 1 base and J by 9 bases, with 4 bases between the two germline ends. In DNA, the CDR3 is TGTGCCAGCAGTTTAGAAGTCAACGTCCTGACTTTC. It translates to CASSLEVNVLTF.

This clonotype was recorded a few times. The chain recombines TRBV12-3 or TRBV12-4 with TRBJ2-1; D is ambiguous. The CDR3 sequence is 14 residues long. V was trimmed by 3 bases and J by 8 bases, leaving 14 bases between them. CDR3 DNA: TGTGCCAGCAGTTTTCATCTCTCCCGGGATGAGCAGTTCTTC. Protein product: CASSFHLSRDEQFF.

This rearrangement joins TRBV27 to TRBJ1-5; D remains ambiguous. The CDR3 covers 15 residues. The V gene's germline CDR1 is MNHEY and CDR2 SMNVEV (reference sequence). V lost 3 bases to trimming and J lost 1 base, with 10 bases between them. Here the CDR3 DNA reads TGTGCCAGCAGTTTCCCGTCCCTGAGCAATCAGCCCCAGCATTTT. Its protein is CASSFPSLSNQPQHF.

This chain uses TRBV25-1 with TRBJ1-2, with D possibly TRBD1 on 5 matching bases. The CDR3 contains 13 residues. V was pared by 4 bases and J by 3 bases, with 9 bases between. The germline gives CDR1 MGHDK, CDR2 SYGVNS. The CDR3 is CASSADSDYGYTF. CDR3 DNA sequence: TGTGCCAGCAGTGCCGACAGTGACTATGGCTACACCTTC.

The chain is built from TRBV12-5 and TRBJ2-4; D is uncertain. The germline gives CDR1 LGHNT, CDR2 FRNRAP. This CDR3 has 13 amino acids. V lost 7 bases and J lost 6, with 13 bases in between. The CDR3 sequence is CASAPFTSNIQYF. DNA for the CDR3: TGTGCTAGTGCCCCCTTTACTTCAAACATTCAGTACTTC.

The chain combines TRBV6-5 with TRBJ2-5; the match to TRBD2 covers 7 bases. Unmatched junction bases numbered 8, after V lost 8 bases and J lost 2 bases. Germline CDR1 reads MNHEY; CDR2 reads SVGAGI. This CDR3 is built from 14 residues. The CDR3 protein is CASGASGYQETQYF. The CDR3 DNA is TGTGCCAGCGGGGCTAGCGGATATCAAGAGACCCAGTACTTC.

This clonotype was counted ten times or more. The V and J genes are TRBV11-2 and TRBJ2-3, with no clear D. From germline, CDR1 is SGHAT and CDR2 FQNNGV. This CDR3 has 13 amino acids. Between the trimmed V and J ends, which lost 5 bases and 0 bases, there was a span of 6 bases. The DNA of the CDR3 is TGTGCCAGCAGCCGAGCTAGCACAGATACGCAGTATTTT. Residues: CASSRASTDTQYF.

This clonotype has a handful of counts. This chain joins TRBV4-2 and TRBJ2-7; 7 bases line up with TRBD1. This CDR3 has 14 residues. The V gene's germline CDR1 is LGHNA and CDR2 YNFKEQ. Trimming at V came to 3 bases and at J to 3 bases, leaving 5 bases not matched to a gene. The CDR3 DNA is TGTGCCAGCAGCCATGGACAGGTCGGCTACGAGCAGTACTTC. Residues: CASSHGQVGYEQYF.

There are a few counts of this clonotype. The CDR3 nucleotides are TGCGCCAGCAGCCAAGAGCCGTCAGGAAACTATGGCTACACCTTC. Encoded protein: CASSQEPSGNYGYTF. The chain combines TRBV4-3 with TRBJ1-2; D ambiguous. CDR3 length: 15 residues. Trimming left V 0 bases short and J 2 bases short, with 10 bases between. Germline CDR1 is LGHNA and CDR2 is YSLEER.